These 27 T cell receptor beta chains were all obtained from the same sample, sequenced in a study of blood T cell repertoires in COVID-19. The protocol was immunoSEQ multiplex PCR, while the TCRdb copy is restricted to in-frame clones and leaves out a portion. Of just over 300,000 clones in the sample, approximately 90% were seen once. The sample comprised PBMCs or T cells enriched from blood (not recorded which). The receptors were gathered from a man in his thirties or forties who had recovered from COVID-19.

V is TRBV2 and J is TRBJ1-5; 7 bases align to TRBD1. Losses at the gene ends were 8 bases for V and 4 bases for J; bases not matched to a gene: 11. Germline CDR1 SNHLY, CDR2 FYNNEI. The CDR3 is 15 residues long. CDR3 sequence reads: CASLFLQGVNQPQHF. The CDR3 bases are TGTGCCAGCCTTTTTCTTCAGGGGGTGAATCAGCCCCAGCATTTT.

For this clone: Other DNA sequences in this sample translate to the same CDR3. The V gene is TRBV5-1, the J gene TRBJ1-2; TRBD1 matches 7 bases. This CDR3 region has 13 residues. The germline CDR1 and CDR2 sequences are SGHRS and YFSETQ. The V segment lost 0 bases and the J segment 6 bases; nucleotides outside the gene matches: 2. The CDR3 protein is CASSLGQGDGYTF. The CDR3 DNA reads TGCGCCAGCAGCTTGGGACAGGGCGATGGCTACACCTTC.

The chain carries TRBV15 and TRBJ1-3; no clear D gene. V was cut by 1 base and J by 4 bases, with 20 bases left in between. The CDR3 covers 18 residues. CDR1 is LNHNV, CDR2 YYDKDF, per germline (reference sequence). The CDR3 is CATSRAEQWGGSGNTIYF. In DNA, the CDR3 is TGTGCCACCAGCAGAGCAGAACAATGGGGAGGGTCCGGAAACACCATATATTTT.

The rearrangement uses TRBV2 and TRBJ2-1, with 7 nucleotides matching TRBD1. Looked up from germline, CDR1 is SNHLY and CDR2 is FYNNEI. V was clipped by 4 bases and J by 4 bases; unmatched bases: 10. CDR3 length: 16 residues. The CDR3 protein is CASSARTGASYNEQFF. The CDR3 nucleotides are TGTGCCAGCAGTGCTCGGACAGGTGCGAGTTACAATGAGCAGTTCTTC.

This clone was seen a few times. This rearrangement joins TRBV18 to TRBJ2-7, with 7 bases identical to TRBD1. Per germline, CDR1 KGHSH and CDR2 LQKENI. The trim removed 3 bases at V and 2 bases at J, leaving 1 base unmatched. The CDR3 is made up of 13 amino acids. The CDR3 DNA follows: TGTGCCAGCTCACCGACAGGGACCTACGAGCAGTACTTC. As protein: CASSPTGTYEQYF.

This chain links TRBV2 with TRBJ2-7; TRBD1 aligns across 9 bases. Looked up from germline, CDR1 is SNHLY and CDR2 is FYNNEI. The CDR3 loop spans 15 amino acids. After removal of 5 bases from V and 3 bases from J, the junction contained 8 bases not matched to a gene. This CDR3 reads CASSPWTGVLYEQYF. As DNA, the CDR3 is TGTGCCAGCAGTCCATGGACAGGGGTCCTCTACGAGCAGTACTTC. The full variable domain, in which reference TRBV2 and TRBJ2-7 provide the parts outside the CDR3, is EPEVTQTPSHQVTQMGQEVILRCVPISNHLYFYWYRQILGQKVEFLVSFYNNEISEKSEIFDDQFSVERPDGSNFTLKIRSTKLEDSAMYFCASSPWTGVLYEQYFGPGTRLTVT.

There are a few counts of this clone. V and J are TRBV19 and TRBJ2-3; no definite D call. The CDR3 length is 15 residues. The germline V and J ends were trimmed by 1 base and 1 base, with 9 bases remaining between them. The germline V gene has CDR1 LNHDA and CDR2 SQIVND (reference sequence). The CDR3 sequence: CASSIGAGGTDTQYF. CDR3 sequence (DNA): TGTGCCAGTAGTATAGGAGCAGGCGGCACAGATACGCAGTATTTT.

DNA of the CDR3: TGTGCCAGCAGTTTTATTTCGGCGGCAGCCCGGGGGGAGCAGTACTTC. This gives the protein CASSFISAAARGEQYF. The chain uses TRBV27 and TRBJ2-7, with D possibly TRBD2 on 6 matching bases. Germline loops: CDR1 MNHEY, CDR2 SMNVEV (reference sequence). The CDR3 spans 16 residues. Deletions cut 3 bases from V and 7 bases from J, with 22 bases between.

The genes are TRBV6-5 and TRBJ1-1, with a tentative D call TRBD1 (5 bases). Looked up from germline, CDR1 is MNHEY and CDR2 is SVGAGI. V lost 10 bases and J 2 bases, leaving 14 bases between the germline ends. The CDR3 has 13 residues. The CDR3 region is CATQRDFNTEAFF. The CDR3 DNA follows: TGTGCCACCCAACGGGACTTCAACACTGAAGCTTTCTTT.

The rearrangement uses TRBV7-9 and TRBJ2-7; 12 nucleotides agree with TRBD2. The V segment lost 5 bases and the J segment 3 bases; nucleotides outside the gene matches: 14. This CDR3 is built from 18 residues. Germline V lookup: CDR1 SEHNR, CDR2 FQNEAQ (reference sequence). CDR3 sequence: CASSPQFTSGGSNYEQYF. The CDR3 DNA reads TGTGCCAGCAGCCCACAATTTACTAGCGGGGGGTCCAACTACGAGCAGTACTTC.

This clone is a singleton in its sample. The same CDR3 can be traced to other DNA sequences in this sample. This chain uses TRBV7-9 with TRBJ2-2; D uncertain. This CDR3 comprises 14 residues. V was clipped by 1 base and J by 5 bases, with 8 bases between them. Germline lookup yields CDR1 SEHNR and CDR2 FQNEAQ (reference sequence). CDR3: CASSLGLSTGELFF. DNA of the CDR3: TGTGCCAGCAGCTTAGGTTTGTCGACCGGGGAGCTGTTTTTT. Using reference TRBV7-9 and TRBJ2-2 for the parts outside the CDR3, the full variable domain is DTGVSQNPRHKITKRGQNVTFRCDPISEHNRLYWYRQTLGQGPEFLTYFQNEAQLEKSRLLSDRFSAERPKGSFSTLEIQRTEQGDSAMYLCASSLGLSTGELFFGEGSRLTVL.

The chain couples TRBV14 to TRBJ1-3; 7 bases match TRBD1. V was clipped by 4 bases and J by 0 bases; unmatched bases: 9. The CDR3 is 17 residues long. Germline CDR1 reads SGHDN; CDR2 reads FVKESK. As DNA, the CDR3 is TGTGCCAGCAGCCCATTGGGGGACAGATCCTCTGGAAACACCATATATTTT. It codes for CASSPLGDRSSGNTIYF.

This clone was counted between two and nine times. The J gene is TRBJ1-1, the V gene TRBV4-2; the match to TRBD1 covers 7 bases. Per the germline V gene, CDR1 is LGHNA and CDR2 is YNFKEQ. The CDR3 loop spans 17 amino acids. After removal of 3 bases from V and 5 bases from J, the junction contained 15 bases not matched to a gene. The CDR3 loop reads CASSQGGSTGLWTEAFF. The CDR3 DNA reads as TGTGCCAGCAGCCAGGGGGGTTCGACAGGGCTCTGGACTGAAGCTTTCTTT.

This chain uses TRBV27 with TRBJ1-2, with TRBD1 as a possible D gene (5 bases). V lost 1 base, J lost 2 bases, and 14 bases lay in between. The CDR3 consists of 16 residues. CDR1 and CDR2 (germline): MNHEY, SMNVEV (reference sequence). CDR3 bases: TGTGCCAGCAGTTTATATGGGGAGGGGCTCAACTATGGCTACACCTTC. Translating it yields CASSLYGEGLNYGYTF.

The chain carries TRBV6-5 and TRBJ2-7; no reliable D call. The V end was cut by 10 bases, the J end by 4 bases, with 14 bases between. Germline values: CDR1 MNHEY, CDR2 SVGAGI. This CDR3 comprises 12 residues. The CDR3 DNA follows: TGTGCCATCCTTTCGACTGGGTACGAGCAGTACTTC. Residues: CAILSTGYEQYF.

The CDR3 loop is CATRRQGVEDTQYF. CDR3 DNA: TGTGCCACCAGGCGGCAGGGGGTGGAAGATACGCAGTATTTT. The chain couples TRBV6-5 to TRBJ2-3, with 7 nucleotides matching TRBD1. Unmatched junction bases numbered 12, after V lost 10 bases and J lost 5 bases. The CDR3 is 14 amino acids. From germline, CDR1 is MNHEY and CDR2 SVGAGI.

This clone showed up just a few times. The gene calls are TRBV5-1 and TRBJ2-3, with D possibly TRBD2 on 6 matching bases. CDR1 and CDR2 (germline): SGHRS, YFSETQ. The CDR3 has 16 residues. V gave up 5 bases and J gave up 5 bases, with 21 bases separating them. This chain's CDR3 is CASSFAGPGRKDTQYF. The CDR3 DNA sequence: TGCGCCAGCAGTTTTGCGGGGCCGGGGCGTAAAGATACGCAGTATTTT.

The chain combines TRBV5-8 with TRBJ2-5, with 8 positions matching TRBD2. Germline V CDR1 and CDR2: SGHTS, YDEGEE. The CDR3 has 13 residues. The J segment lost 3 bases and the V segment lost 2 bases, leaving 0 bases of the junction unmatched. The CDR3 DNA reads as TGTGCCAGCAGCTTTAGCGGGGAAGAGACCCAGTACTTC. It specifies CASSFSGEETQYF.

The chain employs TRBV27 and TRBJ2-1; 9 positions agree with TRBD2. This CDR3 has 13 residues. J gave up 10 bases and V 8 bases, and 9 bases lay outside the gene matches. CDR1 is MNHEY and CDR2 is SMNVEV in the germline V gene (reference sequence). The DNA for the CDR3 is TGTGCCAGCTTTTCGATAGCGGGGGTCGAGCAGTTCTTC. The encoded protein is CASFSIAGVEQFF.

This clone has just a few counts. This chain links TRBV5-6 with TRBJ1-1, with a tentative D call TRBD1 (5 bases). CDR1 is SGHDT, CDR2 YYEEEE, per germline. V was trimmed by 1 base and J by 1 base, leaving 11 bases between them. CDR3 length equals 15 residues. CDR3: CASSLFFGGNTEAFF. The CDR3 DNA reads as TGTGCCAGCAGCTTGTTTTTCGGGGGGAACACTGAAGCTTTCTTT.

This clone was seen a few times. The rearrangement joins TRBV7-9 to TRBJ1-1; 10 positions match TRBD1. CDR3 length: 14 amino acids. Germline V lookup: CDR1 SEHNR, CDR2 FQNEAQ (reference sequence). The V and J ends lost 5 bases and 4 bases, in that order; junction bases with no gene match: 4. In nucleotides, the CDR3 is TGTGCCAGCAGCATGGGACAGGGGAGCACTGAAGCTTTCTTT. Translation gives CASSMGQGSTEAFF.

This chain joins TRBV7-9 and TRBJ2-7; 11 bases match TRBD1. This CDR3 has 12 amino acids. The ends lost 5 bases at V and 6 bases at J; junction bases unmatched: 0. Germline V gene lookup returns CDR1 SEHNR and CDR2 FQNEAQ (reference sequence). CDR3 residues: CASSGTGGEQYF. DNA for the CDR3: TGTGCCAGCAGCGGGACAGGGGGCGAGCAGTACTTC.

The rearrangement uses TRBV7-6 and TRBJ2-1; D unresolved. Per the germline V gene, CDR1 is SGHVS and CDR2 is FNYEAQ. V shed 4 bases and J shed 2 bases, with 6 bases lying between them. The CDR3 runs 13 residues. The CDR3 DNA reads TGTGCCAGCAGCTGGCAGACCTACAATGAGCAGTTCTTC. It yields the protein CASSWQTYNEQFF. Combining the CDR3 with reference TRBV7-6 and TRBJ2-1 gives the whole variable domain GAGVSQSPRYKVTKRGQDVALRCDPISGHVSLYWYRQALGQGPEFLTYFNYEAQQDKSGLPNDRFSAERPEGSISTLTIQRTEQRDSAMYRCASSWQTYNEQFFGPGTRLTVL.

This rearrangement joins TRBV21-1 to TRBJ1-4; the table's D call of TRBD1 was not tested on the DNA. TRBV21-1 is a pseudogene locus. CDR3 length equals 18 residues. The CDR3 DNA reads TGTGCCAGCAGCAAAGCTCCGACAGGGGGGTTGATGAGCGAAAAACTGTTTTTT. Protein sequence: CASSKAPTGGLMSEKLFF.

The rearrangement uses TRBV30 and TRBJ1-1; D not certain. The CDR3 extends over 13 amino acids. The germline V gene encodes CDR1 GTSNPN and CDR2 SVGIG (reference sequence). Trimming shortened V by 3 bases and J by 1 base, and 9 bases separated the two germline ends. CDR3 in DNA: TGTGCCTGGAGGCGAATGTCGAACACTGAAGCTTTCTTT. It codes for CAWRRMSNTEAFF.

This rearrangement joins TRBV5-1 to TRBJ2-1; 8 nucleotides match TRBD2. Germline-derived CDR1 and CDR2 are SGHRS and YFSETQ. The CDR3 loop spans 17 amino acids. The V gene end was trimmed by 0 bases and the J gene end by 0 bases; junction bases not matched to a gene: 5. This CDR3 is CASSLAGSGSSYNEQFF. DNA of the CDR3: TGCGCCAGCAGCTTGGCGGGCAGCGGGAGCTCCTACAATGAGCAGTTCTTC. Full variable domain (outside the CDR3, taken from reference TRBV5-1 and TRBJ2-1): KAGVTQTPRYLIKTRGQQVTLSCSPISGHRSVSWYQQTPGQGLQFLFEYFSETQRNKGNFPGRFSGRQFSNSRSEMNVSTLELGDSALYLCASSLAGSGSSYNEQFFGPGTRLTVL.

The chain couples TRBV6-1 to TRBJ1-2; tentative D call: TRBD1 (5 bases). Germline V gene lookup returns CDR1 MNHNS and CDR2 SASEGT. V lost 2 bases and J lost 5, with 18 bases in between. The CDR3 is 16 amino acids. CDR3 protein: CASSEISGSGPYGYTF. The CDR3 DNA is TGTGCCAGCAGTGAAATTTCAGGGTCCGGGCCGTATGGCTACACCTTC.